Below, 28 T cell receptor beta chains from the same sample are listed, as sequenced in a study of shared clonotypes between healthy human individuals. Only in-frame clones appear in the TCRdb table, and some are missing; sequencing was by immunoSEQ multiplex PCR. The sample lists 2,100,000 or so clones, about 94% seen once, with around 0.13% in the top ten. Sequences were obtained from naive CD4+ T cells sorted from blood. Subset here: CD45RA+ positively selected. The receptors derive from a young man in good health.

For this clone: This sample includes further DNA sequences coding for the same CDR3. This chain uses TRBV19 with TRBJ1-6; TRBD1 aligns across 7 bases. The CDR3 covers 14 residues. Germline lookup yields CDR1 LNHDA and CDR2 SQIVND (reference sequence). Germline trimming cut 6 bases from V and 7 bases from J; bases unmatched to any gene: 6. The DNA of the CDR3 is TGTGCCAGTAGGACCGGGACAGCGAATTCACCCCTCCACTTT. Encoded protein: CASRTGTANSPLHF.

CDR3 residues: CASSMNNEQFF. CDR3 nucleotide sequence: TGTGCCAGCAGTATGAACAATGAGCAGTTCTTC. J is TRBJ2-1 and V is TRBV6-5; no firm D call. The CDR3 extends over 11 amino acids. Germline loops: CDR1 MNHEY, CDR2 SVGAGI. Trimming shortened V by 5 bases and J by 5 bases, and 4 bases separated the two germline ends.

J is TRBJ2-5 and V is TRBV29-1, with unresolved D. V was clipped by 6 bases and J by 4 bases, with 6 bases between them. In germline, CDR1 is SQVTM, CDR2 ANQGSEA. The CDR3 has 10 amino acids. The CDR3, as DNA: TGCAGCGTCCTCGGAGAGACCCAGTACTTC. This translates into CSVLGETQYF.

V usage is TRBV6-5 and J usage is TRBJ1-1, with a possible D match to TRBD1 (6 bases). CDR1 MNHEY and CDR2 SVGAGI come from the germline V gene. The V end lost 8 bases, the J end lost 7 bases, and 11 bases lay between the germline ends. CDR3 length: 11 amino acids. In nucleotides, the CDR3 is TGTGCCAGCTCGGGGGCTCGTGAAGCTTTCTTT. Protein: CASSGAREAFF.

V usage is TRBV9 and J usage is TRBJ2-3; tentative D call: TRBD2 (7 bases). CDR1 is SGDLS and CDR2 is YYNGEE in the germline V gene. V shed 6 bases and J shed 13 bases, with 9 bases lying between them. CDR3 length equals 9 residues. The CDR3 DNA reads TGTGCCAGCATAGGGGGGGAGTATTTT. Protein: CASIGGEYF.

Remarks on this clone: Other DNA sequences within the sample encode an identical CDR3. The genes are TRBV2 and TRBJ1-4; D unresolved. There are 15 residues in the CDR3. V was shortened by 3 bases and J by 4 bases, with 12 bases between the two germline ends. CDR1 SNHLY and CDR2 FYNNEI come from the germline V gene. This chain's CDR3 is CASSDRGLYNEKLFF. CDR3 DNA: TGTGCCAGCAGTGATCGCGGGCTCTATAATGAAAAACTGTTTTTT.

V gene TRBV5-1 combines with J gene TRBJ2-1; 12 positions agree with TRBD1. Germline CDR1 reads SGHRS; CDR2 reads YFSETQ. Unmatched junction bases numbered 6, after V lost 3 bases and J lost 5 bases. The CDR3 covers 16 residues. The CDR3 DNA reads as TGCGCCAGCAGCTCGCAAGGGACAGGGGGCCACAATGAGCAGTTCTTC. Amino acid sequence: CASSSQGTGGHNEQFF.

J is TRBJ1-4 and V is TRBV5-6; D remains unclear. Germline CDR1 is SGHDT and CDR2 is YYEEEE. V lost 0 bases and J lost 4, with 13 bases in between. This CDR3 is 16 amino acids long. CDR3 residues: CASSLAGGRINEKLFF. CDR3 coding DNA: TGTGCCAGCAGCTTGGCCGGAGGACGTATTAATGAAAAACTGTTTTTT. The full variable domain, completed using reference TRBV5-6 and TRBJ1-4, is DAGVTQSPTHLIKTRGQQVTLRCSPKSGHDTVSWYQQALGQGPQFIFQYYEEEERQRGNFPDRFSGHQFPNYSSELNVNALLLGDSALYLCASSLAGGRINEKLFFGSGTQLSVL.

This clone was seen only once. This chain joins TRBV5-1 and TRBJ2-7; D might be TRBD1 or TRBD2, each matching 7 bases. Trimming left V 4 bases short and J 0 bases short, with 20 bases between. Germline CDR1 and CDR2: SGHRS and YFSETQ. The CDR3 has 17 amino acids. Here the CDR3 reads CASSAEPGGQRSYEQYF. CDR3 DNA: TGCGCCAGCAGCGCCGAACCGGGGGGACAGCGCTCCTACGAGCAGTACTTC.

V usage is TRBV10-3 and J usage is TRBJ2-5, with D perhaps given as TRBD1 or TRBD2 (5 bases each). V lost 4 bases and J lost 2, with 14 bases in between. CDR3 length: 15 amino acids. The germline V gene encodes CDR1 ENHRY and CDR2 SYGVKD. The CDR3 loop reads CAISGGTRTQETQYF. In DNA, the CDR3 is TGTGCCATCAGTGGGGGGACGCGGACACAAGAGACCCAGTACTTC.

The genes are TRBV6-1 and TRBJ1-5; D not certain. CDR1 and CDR2 (germline): MNHNS, SASEGT. CDR3 length: 15 residues. The germline V and J ends were trimmed by 2 bases and 3 bases, with 11 bases remaining between them. The CDR3 DNA reads TGTGCCAGCAGTGAATCGGCAGGCTTCAATCAGCCCCAGCATTTT. Translating it yields CASSESAGFNQPQHF.

The V and J genes are TRBV5-6 and TRBJ2-2; perhaps TRBD2 as D (6 bases). The CDR3 is 15 residues long. Trimming pared 4 bases from V and 4 bases from J, leaving 14 bases between. CDR1 is SGHDT, CDR2 YYEEEE, per germline. The CDR3 region is CASSGSAGSTGELFF. The DNA of the CDR3 is TGTGCCAGCAGCGGGTCAGCCGGGAGCACCGGGGAGCTGTTTTTT.

This chain links TRBV18 with TRBJ1-4; 7 bases map to TRBD1. Germline trimming cut 5 bases from V and 8 bases from J; bases unmatched to any gene: 5. Germline CDR1 is KGHSH and CDR2 is LQKENI. The CDR3 is 13 amino acids. CDR3 in amino acids: CASSTQGEEKLFF. CDR3 nucleotide sequence: TGTGCCAGCTCAACGCAGGGGGAGGAAAAACTGTTTTTT.

This clone was counted only a few times. V and J are TRBV2 and TRBJ2-7, with 9 nucleotides matching TRBD1. V lost 2 bases to trimming and J lost 3 bases; unmatched junction nucleotides: 5. Germline loops: CDR1 SNHLY, CDR2 FYNNEI. The CDR3 is made up of 15 amino acids. The chain's CDR3 is CASSEPGTGLYEQYF. The CDR3 DNA reads as TGTGCCAGCAGTGAACCCGGGACAGGGCTCTACGAGCAGTACTTC.

The chain couples TRBV4-1 to TRBJ2-5, with TRBD2 matching 8 bases. The CDR3 sequence is 18 residues long. The J segment lost 4 bases and the V segment lost 1 base, leaving 14 bases of the junction unmatched. Germline V gives CDR1 MGHRA, CDR2 YSYEKL. CDR3: CASSQGAEKAGVGETQYF. CDR3 DNA: TGCGCCAGCAGCCAAGGGGCAGAAAAAGCGGGAGTAGGAGAGACCCAGTACTTC.

The chain combines TRBV19 with TRBJ2-4; D possibly corresponds to TRBD2 (5 bases). The CDR3 runs 15 residues. Trimming shortened V by 8 bases and J by 0 bases, and 14 bases separated the two germline ends. Germline V gene sequence: CDR1 LNHDA, CDR2 SQIVND (reference sequence). CDR3 amino acids: CASQPGNLAKNIQYF. In DNA, the CDR3 is TGTGCCAGTCAACCGGGAAACCTAGCCAAAAACATTCAGTACTTC.

The V call is TRBV10-3, the J call TRBJ2-2, with 14 bases matching TRBD2. After removal of 2 bases from V and 4 bases from J, the junction contained 9 bases not matched to a gene. This CDR3 region has 19 residues. CDR1 and CDR2 (germline): ENHRY, SYGVKD. The CDR3 reads CAISERPTSGGAATGELFF. The CDR3 DNA sequence: TGTGCCATCAGTGAGCGCCCGACTAGCGGGGGGGCCGCCACCGGGGAGCTGTTTTTT.

The rearrangement uses TRBV7-8 and TRBJ1-5; 9 bases match TRBD1. The V segment lost 5 bases and the J segment 3 bases; nucleotides outside the gene matches: 5. The germline V gene encodes CDR1 SGHVS and CDR2 FQNEAQ. This CDR3 contains 15 residues. In DNA, the CDR3 is TGTGCCAGCAGCGAGGGACAGGGAGCCAATCAGCCCCAGCATTTT. This codes for CASSEGQGANQPQHF.

The count of this clone is one. The genes are TRBV15 and TRBJ2-2; D gene uncertain. The CDR3 is 14 residues long. Trimming stripped 3 bases from V and 4 bases from J, with 9 bases between. The germline gives CDR1 LNHNV, CDR2 YYDKDF (reference sequence). This CDR3 reads CATSSSIGTGELFF. CDR3 DNA sequence: TGTGCCACCAGCAGCTCCATCGGCACCGGGGAGCTGTTTTTT.

The rearrangement uses TRBV6-8 and TRBJ1-4; D unresolved. Germline V gene data show CDR1 as MNHGY and CDR2 as SAAAGT. The CDR3 totals 14 residues. Trimming removed 2 bases from V and 5 bases from J, with 9 bases in between. The CDR3 is CASSYRRLNEKLFF. Written as DNA, the CDR3 is TGTGCCAGCAGTTACCGGCGACTGAATGAAAAACTGTTTTTT.

This clone showed up just once. This chain joins TRBV30 and TRBJ1-6; D not certain. In germline, CDR1 is GTSNPN, CDR2 SVGIG (reference sequence). The CDR3 loop spans 15 amino acids. The V end lost 0 bases, the J end lost 2 bases, and 8 bases lay between the germline ends. The CDR3 reads CAWSVLGPYNSPLHF. In DNA, the CDR3 is TGTGCCTGGAGTGTACTCGGACCCTATAATTCACCCCTCCACTTT.

The chain employs TRBV5-1 and TRBJ2-7, with 7 positions matching TRBD1. The V and J ends lost 3 bases and 2 bases, in that order; junction bases with no gene match: 8. The CDR3 spans 15 residues. Germline loops: CDR1 SGHRS, CDR2 YFSETQ. CDR3 sequence (DNA): TGCGCCAGCAGCTCAACAGGGGCGCCAACCTACGAGCAGTACTTC. This encodes CASSSTGAPTYEQYF.

This rearrangement joins TRBV18 to TRBJ2-1; D remains unclear. Germline CDR1 is KGHSH and CDR2 is LQKENI. Deletions cut 3 bases from V and 12 bases from J, with 12 bases between. The CDR3 has 12 residues. CDR3: CASSPITMTQFF. The CDR3 coding sequence is TGTGCCAGCTCACCGATCACAATGACGCAGTTCTTC. The entire variable domain, with the rest obtained from reference TRBV18 and TRBJ2-1, is as follows: NAGVMQNPRHLVRRRGQEARLRCSPMKGHSHVYWYRQLPEEGLKFMVYLQKENIIDESGMPKERFSAEFPKEGPSILRIQQVVRGDSAAYFCASSPITMTQFFGPGTRLTVL.

Points on this clone: Different DNA sequences within this sample yield the same CDR3. CDR3 sequence (DNA): TGTGCCAGCAGCTTAAGCAGCGGACCCTCCTACGAGCAGTACTTC. Amino acid sequence: CASSLSSGPSYEQYF. J is TRBJ2-7 and V is TRBV11-2; possible D gene TRBD2, 5 bases. Between the trimmed V and J ends, which lost 2 bases and 0 bases, there was a span of 11 bases. The V gene's germline CDR1 is SGHAT and CDR2 FQNNGV. The CDR3 is 15 residues long.

Only one count was recorded for this clone. The chain recombines TRBV5-6 with TRBJ2-5; 7 nucleotides agree with TRBD2. Unmatched junction bases numbered 10, after V lost 4 bases and J lost 4 bases. Germline V gene sequence: CDR1 SGHDT, CDR2 YYEEEE. The CDR3 consists of 15 residues. CDR3 amino acids: CASSLGRIAGETQYF. In DNA, the CDR3 is TGTGCCAGCAGCCTTGGCAGGATAGCGGGAGAGACCCAGTACTTC. Combining the CDR3 with reference TRBV5-6 and TRBJ2-5 gives the whole variable domain DAGVTQSPTHLIKTRGQQVTLRCSPKSGHDTVSWYQQALGQGPQFIFQYYEEEERQRGNFPDRFSGHQFPNYSSELNVNALLLGDSALYLCASSLGRIAGETQYFGPGTRLLVL.

This clone was counted only a few times. Other nucleotide sequences from this sample produce the same CDR3. The chain is built from TRBV30 and TRBJ1-1; tentatively, D is TRBD1 (5 bases). CDR1 and CDR2 from the germline V gene are GTSNPN and SVGIG (reference sequence). The V end lost 0 bases, the J end lost 6 bases, and 11 bases lay between the germline ends. The CDR3 totals 13 residues. CDR3 in amino acids: CAWSVVRAAEAFF. The CDR3 DNA reads TGTGCCTGGAGTGTGGTCAGGGCGGCTGAAGCTTTCTTT.

The chain recombines TRBV7-2 with TRBJ1-2; D ambiguous. Per the germline V gene, CDR1 is SGHTA and CDR2 is FQGNSA. This CDR3 comprises 14 residues. With 2 bases removed from V and 4 bases from J, the gap between germline ends came to 11 bases. This chain's CDR3 is CASSLTEKGYGYTF. CDR3 nucleotides: TGTGCCAGCAGCTTAACTGAGAAGGGCTATGGCTACACCTTC.

This sequence joins TRBV6-1 and TRBJ2-1; 12 positions match TRBD2. J was trimmed by 4 bases and V by 10 bases; bases with no gene match: 8. There are 15 residues in the CDR3. Germline V lookup: CDR1 MNHNS, CDR2 SASEGT. The CDR3 DNA reads as TGTGCCACACTTCGACTAGCGGGAGCGTACAATGAGCAGTTCTTC. It translates to CATLRLAGAYNEQFF.